This T cell receptor beta chain was retrieved from a study of CD8 T cells in ankylosing spondylitis. Findings of the study overall: In reactive arthritis synovial fluid and blood, some motif variants had been reported before. Peripheral blood samples showed relatively rare disease-linked clones, and these clones were CD8+. Disease-associated clones were reportedly significantly overrepresented in matched ankylosing spondylitis synovial fluid. Blood of patients with ankylosing spondylitis appeared to be characterized by a TCR beta motif of about eight highly homologous variants.

Using quantitative 5'-RACE with molecular barcodes, the authors made TCR beta libraries. TCRdb re-called the 5' RACE reads with MiXCR, one entry per CDR3 protein. The sample consists of 800,000 to 900,000 distinct CDR3 sequences, about an eighth of them appearing once. This clonotype was recorded at least ten times. Its antigen is currently unknown. CDR1 is SGDLS, CDR2 YYNGEE, per germline. V shed 0 bases and J shed 7 bases, with 14 bases lying between them. There are 15 residues in the CDR3. The chain carries TRBV9 and TRBJ2-1; D gene unclear. What was sequenced was blood, either unsorted or a sorted T cell fraction (not recorded which). The TCR comes from a male donor with ankylosing spondylitis. CDR3 residues: CASSVGSWGRNEQFF. The CDR3 DNA reads TGTGCCAGCAGCGTAGGGTCATGGGGTCGGAATGAGCAGTTCTTC.